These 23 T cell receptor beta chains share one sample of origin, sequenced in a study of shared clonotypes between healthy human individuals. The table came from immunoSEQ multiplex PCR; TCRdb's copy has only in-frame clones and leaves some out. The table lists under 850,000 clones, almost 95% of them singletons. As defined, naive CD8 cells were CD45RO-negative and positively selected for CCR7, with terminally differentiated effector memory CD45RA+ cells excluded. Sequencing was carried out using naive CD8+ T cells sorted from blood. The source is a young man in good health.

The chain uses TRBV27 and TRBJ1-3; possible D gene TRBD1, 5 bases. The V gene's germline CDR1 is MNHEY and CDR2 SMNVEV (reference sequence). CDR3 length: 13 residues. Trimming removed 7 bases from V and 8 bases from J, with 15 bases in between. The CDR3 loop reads CASKDIPGDTIYF. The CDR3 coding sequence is TGTGCCAGCAAGGACATACCGGGGGACACCATATATTTT.

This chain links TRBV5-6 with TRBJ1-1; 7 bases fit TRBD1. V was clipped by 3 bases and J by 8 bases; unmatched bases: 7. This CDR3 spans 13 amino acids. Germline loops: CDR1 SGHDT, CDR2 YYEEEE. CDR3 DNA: TGTGCCAGCAGCTACAGGGGCCGACAAGAAGCTTTCTTT. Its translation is CASSYRGRQEAFF. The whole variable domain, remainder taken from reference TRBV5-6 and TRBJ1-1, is DAGVTQSPTHLIKTRGQQVTLRCSPKSGHDTVSWYQQALGQGPQFIFQYYEEEERQRGNFPDRFSGHQFPNYSSELNVNALLLGDSALYLCASSYRGRQEAFFGQGTRLTVV.

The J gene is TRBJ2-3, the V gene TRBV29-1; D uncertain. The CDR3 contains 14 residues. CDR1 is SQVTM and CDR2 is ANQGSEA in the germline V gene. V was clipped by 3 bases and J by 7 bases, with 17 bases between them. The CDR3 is CSVEGLKIHNTQYF. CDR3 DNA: TGCAGCGTTGAGGGTTTAAAAATCCATAATACGCAGTATTTT.

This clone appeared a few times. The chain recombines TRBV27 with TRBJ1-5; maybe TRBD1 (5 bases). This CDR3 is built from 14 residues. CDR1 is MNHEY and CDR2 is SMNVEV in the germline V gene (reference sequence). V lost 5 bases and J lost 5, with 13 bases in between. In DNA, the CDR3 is TGTGCCAGCAGTCCCCTGGACACCGATCAGCCCCAGCATTTT. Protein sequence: CASSPLDTDQPQHF.

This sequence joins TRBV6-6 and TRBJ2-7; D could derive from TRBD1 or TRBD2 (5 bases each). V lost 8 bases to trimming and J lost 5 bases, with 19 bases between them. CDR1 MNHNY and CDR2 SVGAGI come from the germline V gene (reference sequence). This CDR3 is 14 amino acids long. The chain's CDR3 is CASGTPGPADEQYF. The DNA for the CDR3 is TGTGCCAGCGGAACACCGGGACCCGCGGACGAGCAGTACTTC.

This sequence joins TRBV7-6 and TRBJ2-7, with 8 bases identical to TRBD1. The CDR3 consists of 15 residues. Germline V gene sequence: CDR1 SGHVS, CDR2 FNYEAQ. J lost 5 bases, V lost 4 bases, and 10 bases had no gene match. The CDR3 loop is CASSSWTGKTHEQYF. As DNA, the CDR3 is TGTGCCAGCAGCTCATGGACAGGGAAGACCCACGAGCAGTACTTC.

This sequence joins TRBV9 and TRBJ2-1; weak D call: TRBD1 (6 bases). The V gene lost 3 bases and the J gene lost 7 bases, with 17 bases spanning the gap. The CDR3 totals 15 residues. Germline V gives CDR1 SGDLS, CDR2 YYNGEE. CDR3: CASSANTGKGNEQFF. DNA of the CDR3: TGTGCCAGCAGCGCAAACACAGGGAAGGGGAATGAGCAGTTCTTC.

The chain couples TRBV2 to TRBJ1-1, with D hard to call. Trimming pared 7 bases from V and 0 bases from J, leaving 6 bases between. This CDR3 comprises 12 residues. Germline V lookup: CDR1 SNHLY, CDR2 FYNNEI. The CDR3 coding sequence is TGTGCCAGCACGCCGATGAACACTGAAGCTTTCTTT. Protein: CASTPMNTEAFF. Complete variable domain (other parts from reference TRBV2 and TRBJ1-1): EPEVTQTPSHQVTQMGQEVILRCVPISNHLYFYWYRQILGQKVEFLVSFYNNEISEKSEIFDDQFSVERPDGSNFTLKIRSTKLEDSAMYFCASTPMNTEAFFGQGTRLTVV.

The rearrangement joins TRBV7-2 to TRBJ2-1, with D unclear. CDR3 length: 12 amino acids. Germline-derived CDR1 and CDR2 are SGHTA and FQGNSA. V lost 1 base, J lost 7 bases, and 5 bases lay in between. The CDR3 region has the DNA TGTGCCAGCAGCTTAGTGTCTAATGAGCAGTTCTTC. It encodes CASSLVSNEQFF.

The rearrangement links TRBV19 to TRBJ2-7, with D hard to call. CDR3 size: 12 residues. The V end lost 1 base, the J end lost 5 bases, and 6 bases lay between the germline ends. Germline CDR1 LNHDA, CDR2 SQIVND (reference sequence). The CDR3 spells CASSIGLNEQYF. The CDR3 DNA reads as TGTGCCAGTAGTATAGGCCTTAACGAGCAGTACTTC.

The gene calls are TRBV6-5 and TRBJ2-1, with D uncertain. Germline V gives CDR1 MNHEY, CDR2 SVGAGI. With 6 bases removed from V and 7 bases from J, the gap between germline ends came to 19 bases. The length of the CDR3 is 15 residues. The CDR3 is CASRTVEEYLNEQFF. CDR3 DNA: TGTGCCAGCAGGACGGTCGAGGAATACTTAAATGAGCAGTTCTTC.

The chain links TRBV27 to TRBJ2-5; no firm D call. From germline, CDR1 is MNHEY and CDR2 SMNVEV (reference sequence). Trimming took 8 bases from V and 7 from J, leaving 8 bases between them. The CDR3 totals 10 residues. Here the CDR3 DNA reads TGTGCCAGCGGTATCGTGACCCAGTACTTC. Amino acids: CASGIVTQYF.

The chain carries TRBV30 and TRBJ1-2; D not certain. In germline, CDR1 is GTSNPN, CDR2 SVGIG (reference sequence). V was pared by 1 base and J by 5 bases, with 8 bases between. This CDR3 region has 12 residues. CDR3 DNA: TGTGCCTGGAGTGAGGTGGGGTATGGCTACACCTTC. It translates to CAWSEVGYGYTF.

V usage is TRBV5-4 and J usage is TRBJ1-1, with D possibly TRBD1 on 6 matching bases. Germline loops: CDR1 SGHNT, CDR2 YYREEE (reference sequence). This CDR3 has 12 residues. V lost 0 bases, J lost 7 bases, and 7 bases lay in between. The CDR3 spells CASSLGTVEAFF. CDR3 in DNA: TGTGCCAGCAGCTTGGGGACAGTTGAAGCTTTCTTT.

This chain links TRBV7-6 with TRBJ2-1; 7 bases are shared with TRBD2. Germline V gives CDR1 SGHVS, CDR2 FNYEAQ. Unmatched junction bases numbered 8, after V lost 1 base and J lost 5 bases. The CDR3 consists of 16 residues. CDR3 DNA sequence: TGTGCCAGCAGCTTAGGTACAACTAGCGTAGACAATGAGCAGTTCTTC. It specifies CASSLGTTSVDNEQFF.

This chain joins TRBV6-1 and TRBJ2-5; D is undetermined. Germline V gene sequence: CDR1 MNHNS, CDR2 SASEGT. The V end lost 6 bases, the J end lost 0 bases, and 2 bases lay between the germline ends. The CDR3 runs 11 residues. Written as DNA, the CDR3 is TGTGCCAGCAGAGACCAAGAGACCCAGTACTTC. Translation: CASRDQETQYF.

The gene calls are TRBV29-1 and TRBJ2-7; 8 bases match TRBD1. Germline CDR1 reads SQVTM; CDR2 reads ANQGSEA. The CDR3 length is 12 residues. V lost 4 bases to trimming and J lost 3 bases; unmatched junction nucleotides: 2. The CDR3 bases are TGCAGCGTTGGACAGGGGTTCTACGAGCAGTACTTC. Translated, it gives CSVGQGFYEQYF.

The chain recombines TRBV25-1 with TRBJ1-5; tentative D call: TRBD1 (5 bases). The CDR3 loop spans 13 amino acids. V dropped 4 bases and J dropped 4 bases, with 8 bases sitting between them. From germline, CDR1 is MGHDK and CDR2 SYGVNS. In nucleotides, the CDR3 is TGTGCCAGCAGTGCCCAGGGAAATCAGCCCCAGCATTTT. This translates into CASSAQGNQPQHF.

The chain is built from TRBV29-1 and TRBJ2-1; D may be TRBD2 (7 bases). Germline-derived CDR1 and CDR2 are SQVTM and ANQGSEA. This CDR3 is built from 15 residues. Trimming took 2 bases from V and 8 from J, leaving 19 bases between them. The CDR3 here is CSVEFDGRGMDEQFF. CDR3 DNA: TGCAGCGTTGAATTTGATGGGAGGGGGATGGATGAGCAGTTCTTC.

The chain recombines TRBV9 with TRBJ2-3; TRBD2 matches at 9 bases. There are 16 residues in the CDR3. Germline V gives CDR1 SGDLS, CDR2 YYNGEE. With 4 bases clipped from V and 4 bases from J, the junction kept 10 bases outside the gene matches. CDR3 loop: CASSPWREGLADTQYF. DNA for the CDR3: TGTGCCAGCAGCCCGTGGCGGGAGGGCCTCGCAGATACGCAGTATTTT. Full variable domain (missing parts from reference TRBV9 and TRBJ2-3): DSGVTQTPKHLITATGQRVTLRCSPRSGDLSVYWYQQSLDQGLQFLIQYYNGEERAKGNILERFSAQQFPDLHSELNLSSLELGDSALYFCASSPWREGLADTQYFGPGTRLTVL.

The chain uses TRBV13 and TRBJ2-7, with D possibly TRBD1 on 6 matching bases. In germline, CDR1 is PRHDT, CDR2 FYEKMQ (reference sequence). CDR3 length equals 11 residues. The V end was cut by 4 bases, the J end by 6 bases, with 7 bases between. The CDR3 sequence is CASSSTGEQYF. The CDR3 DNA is TGTGCCAGCAGCTCGACAGGCGAGCAGTACTTC.

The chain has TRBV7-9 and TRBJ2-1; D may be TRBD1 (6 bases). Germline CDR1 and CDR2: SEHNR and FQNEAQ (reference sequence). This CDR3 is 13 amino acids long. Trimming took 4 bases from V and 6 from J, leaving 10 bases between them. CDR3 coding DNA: TGTGCCAGCAGCTCTACAGGGCGCAATGAGCAGTTCTTC. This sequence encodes CASSSTGRNEQFF.

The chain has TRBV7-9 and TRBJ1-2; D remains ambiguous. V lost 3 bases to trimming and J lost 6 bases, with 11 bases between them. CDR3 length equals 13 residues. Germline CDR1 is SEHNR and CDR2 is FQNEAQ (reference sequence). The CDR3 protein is CASSLDLSHGYTF. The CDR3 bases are TGTGCCAGCAGCTTGGACCTTAGTCATGGCTACACCTTC.